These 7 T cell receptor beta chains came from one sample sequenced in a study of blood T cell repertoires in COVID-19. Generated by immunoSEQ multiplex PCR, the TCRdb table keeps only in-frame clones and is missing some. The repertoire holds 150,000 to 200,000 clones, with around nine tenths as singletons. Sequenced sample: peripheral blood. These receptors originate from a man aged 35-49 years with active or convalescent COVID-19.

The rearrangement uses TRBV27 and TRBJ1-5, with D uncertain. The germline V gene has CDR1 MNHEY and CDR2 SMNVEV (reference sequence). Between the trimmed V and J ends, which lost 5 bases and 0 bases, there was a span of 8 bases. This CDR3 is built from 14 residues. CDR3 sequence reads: CASSPRNSNQPQHF. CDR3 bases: TGTGCCAGCAGTCCTAGAAATAGCAATCAGCCCCAGCATTTT.

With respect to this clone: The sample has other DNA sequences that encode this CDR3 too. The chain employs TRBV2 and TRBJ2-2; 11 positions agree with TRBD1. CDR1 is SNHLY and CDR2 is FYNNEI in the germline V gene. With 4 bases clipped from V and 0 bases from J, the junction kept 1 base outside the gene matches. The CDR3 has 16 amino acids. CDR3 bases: TGTGCCAGCAGTGTGGGACAGGGGGCGAACACCGGGGAGCTGTTTTTT. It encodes CASSVGQGANTGELFF.

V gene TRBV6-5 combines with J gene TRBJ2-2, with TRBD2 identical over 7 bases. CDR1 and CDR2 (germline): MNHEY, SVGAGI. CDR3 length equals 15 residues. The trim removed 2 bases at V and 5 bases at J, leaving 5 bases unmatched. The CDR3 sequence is CASSYGGGFTGELFF. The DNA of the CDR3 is TGTGCCAGCAGTTACGGGGGAGGGTTTACCGGGGAGCTGTTTTTT.

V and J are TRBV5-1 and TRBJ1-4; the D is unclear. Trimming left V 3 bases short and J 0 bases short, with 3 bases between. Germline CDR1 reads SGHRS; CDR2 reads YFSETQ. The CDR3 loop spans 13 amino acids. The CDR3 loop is CASSSATNEKLFF. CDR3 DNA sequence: TGCGCCAGCAGCTCTGCAACTAATGAAAAACTGTTTTTT.

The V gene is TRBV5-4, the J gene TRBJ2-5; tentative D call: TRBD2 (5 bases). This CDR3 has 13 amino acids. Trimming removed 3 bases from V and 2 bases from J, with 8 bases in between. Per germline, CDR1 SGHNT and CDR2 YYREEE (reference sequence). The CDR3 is CASSSGMQETQYF. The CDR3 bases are TGTGCCAGCAGCTCCGGGATGCAAGAGACCCAGTACTTC.

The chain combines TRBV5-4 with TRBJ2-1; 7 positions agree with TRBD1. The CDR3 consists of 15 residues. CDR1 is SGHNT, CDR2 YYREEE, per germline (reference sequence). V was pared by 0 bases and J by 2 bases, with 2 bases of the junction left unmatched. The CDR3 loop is CASSLAQGAYNEQFF. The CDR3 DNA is TGTGCCAGCAGCTTGGCCCAGGGGGCCTACAATGAGCAGTTCTTC.

The CDR3 here is CASSRGRERSPLHF. CDR3 nucleotide sequence: TGTGCCAGCAGCCGCGGGAGGGAAAGATCACCCCTCCACTTT. The chain recombines TRBV5-8 with TRBJ1-6; D remains unclear. The CDR3 contains 14 residues. Trimming removed 4 bases at V and 10 bases at J, with 15 bases between. Germline V gives CDR1 SGHTS, CDR2 YDEGEE.